The 7 T cell receptor beta chains below come from one sample, sequenced in a study of OX40 agonist ivuxolimab in advanced cancers. TCRdb's copy holds only in-frame clones and misses some; the assay was immunoSEQ multiplex PCR. The data contain some 80,000 clones, over 75% of them singletons. This specimen consisted of CD4+ or CD8+ T cells sorted from blood, obtained in a trial of the OX40 agonist ivuxolimab. These TCRs come from an adult with an advanced solid tumor such as melanoma, head and neck, liver or kidney cancer.

The chain is built from TRBV19 and TRBJ2-1, with TRBD1 as a possible D gene (5 bases). The germline V and J ends were trimmed by 4 bases and 10 bases, with 14 bases remaining between them. Germline loops: CDR1 LNHDA, CDR2 SQIVND (reference sequence). The CDR3 sequence is 13 residues long. CDR3 residues: CASSTAEDSEQFF. CDR3 nucleotide sequence: TGTGCCAGTAGTACCGCGGAAGACAGCGAGCAGTTCTTC. Supplemented by reference TRBV19 and TRBJ2-1, the full variable domain reads DGGITQSPKYLFRKEGQNVTLSCEQNLNHDAMYWYRQDPGQGLRLIYYSQIVNDFQKGDIAEGYSVSREKKESFPLTVTSAQKNPTAFYLCASSTAEDSEQFFGPGTRLTVL.

This clone appeared once. The sample carries other DNA sequences with the same CDR3. The chain employs TRBV19 and TRBJ1-5, with 7 positions matching TRBD1. Germline V gene lookup returns CDR1 LNHDA and CDR2 SQIVND (reference sequence). V was clipped by 2 bases and J by 7 bases; unmatched bases: 2. The CDR3 extends over 13 amino acids. CDR3 amino acids: CASSIQGEQPQHF. The CDR3 coding sequence is TGTGCCAGTAGTATACAGGGGGAACAGCCCCAGCATTTT. Full variable domain (remainder filled in from reference TRBV19 and TRBJ1-5): DGGITQSPKYLFRKEGQNVTLSCEQNLNHDAMYWYRQDPGQGLRLIYYSQIVNDFQKGDIAEGYSVSREKKESFPLTVTSAQKNPTAFYLCASSIQGEQPQHFGDGTRLSIL.

CDR3 nucleotide sequence: TGCGCCAGCGCCCCCGGGGGGAACGAAAACACCATATATTTT. Translating it yields CASAPGGNENTIYF. The V and J genes are TRBV5-1 and TRBJ1-3; the D gene is possibly TRBD1 (5 bases). Germline values: CDR1 SGHRS, CDR2 YFSETQ. CDR3 size: 14 residues. V was clipped by 7 bases and J by 6 bases, with 17 bases between them.

The J gene is TRBJ2-4, the V gene TRBV28; the D is unclear. From germline, CDR1 is MDHEN and CDR2 SYDVKM. With 5 bases removed from V and 0 bases from J, the gap between germline ends came to 14 bases. This CDR3 has 16 residues. The CDR3 DNA reads as TGTGCCAGCAGTCCACAATTTTCTCTAGCCAAAAACATTCAGTACTTC. This translates into CASSPQFSLAKNIQYF.

In this sample, this clone turned up once. This sequence joins TRBV5-4 and TRBJ2-7; 9 bases agree with TRBD2. The CDR3 is 14 residues long. The V gene end was trimmed by 9 bases and the J gene end by 4 bases; junction bases not matched to a gene: 11. Per the germline V gene, CDR1 is SGHNT and CDR2 is YYREEE (reference sequence). CDR3 residues: CATQFSGGLYEQYF. CDR3 nucleotides: TGTGCCACCCAGTTTAGCGGGGGTCTGTACGAGCAGTACTTC. Full variable domain (outside the CDR3, taken from reference TRBV5-4 and TRBJ2-7): ETGVTQSPTHLIKTRGQQVTLRCSSQSGHNTVSWYQQALGQGPQFIFQYYREEENGRGNFPPRFSGLQFPNYSSELNVNALELDDSALYLCATQFSGGLYEQYFGPGTRLTVT.

The chain has TRBV28 and TRBJ1-2; TRBD1 matches at 11 bases. The V gene end was trimmed by 4 bases and the J gene end by 7 bases; junction bases not matched to a gene: 8. CDR1 and CDR2 from the germline V gene are MDHEN and SYDVKM. This CDR3 spans 15 amino acids. The CDR3 is CASSSSGTGGIGYTF. DNA for the CDR3: TGTGCCAGCAGTTCCTCCGGGACAGGGGGAATTGGCTACACCTTC.

The chain couples TRBV19 to TRBJ2-1; 7 nucleotides line up with TRBD2. CDR3 length equals 16 residues. The V and J ends lost 5 bases and 0 bases, in that order; junction bases with no gene match: 7. Germline loops: CDR1 LNHDA, CDR2 SQIVND (reference sequence). The CDR3 region is CASSPRDYSSYNEQFF. CDR3 sequence (DNA): TGTGCCAGTAGTCCCCGGGACTACAGCTCCTACAATGAGCAGTTCTTC.